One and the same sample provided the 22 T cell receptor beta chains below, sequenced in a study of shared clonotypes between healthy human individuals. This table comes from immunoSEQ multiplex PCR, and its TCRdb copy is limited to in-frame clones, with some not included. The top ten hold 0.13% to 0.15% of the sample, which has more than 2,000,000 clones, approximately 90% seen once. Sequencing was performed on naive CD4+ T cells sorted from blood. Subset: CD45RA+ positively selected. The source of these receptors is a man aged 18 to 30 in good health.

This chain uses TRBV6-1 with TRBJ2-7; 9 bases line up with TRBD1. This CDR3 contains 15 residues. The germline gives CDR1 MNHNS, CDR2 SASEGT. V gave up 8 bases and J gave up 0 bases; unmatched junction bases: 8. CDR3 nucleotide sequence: TGTGCCAGCCAAAGGACAGGGGAAGACTCCTACGAGCAGTACTTC. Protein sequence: CASQRTGEDSYEQYF.

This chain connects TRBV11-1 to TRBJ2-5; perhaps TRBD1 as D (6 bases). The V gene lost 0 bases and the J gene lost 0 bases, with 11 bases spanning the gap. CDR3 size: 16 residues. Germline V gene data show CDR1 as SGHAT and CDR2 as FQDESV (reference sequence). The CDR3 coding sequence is TGTGCCAGCAGCTTAGCCCTTAAGGGGGACCAAGAGACCCAGTACTTC. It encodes CASSLALKGDQETQYF.

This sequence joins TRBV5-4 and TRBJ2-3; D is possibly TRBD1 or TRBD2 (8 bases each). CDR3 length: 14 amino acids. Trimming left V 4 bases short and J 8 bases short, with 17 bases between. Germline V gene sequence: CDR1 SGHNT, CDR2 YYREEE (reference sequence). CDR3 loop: CASSLDRAGGTQYF. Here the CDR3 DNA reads TGTGCCAGCAGCCTGGACAGGGCGGGGGGTACGCAGTATTTT.

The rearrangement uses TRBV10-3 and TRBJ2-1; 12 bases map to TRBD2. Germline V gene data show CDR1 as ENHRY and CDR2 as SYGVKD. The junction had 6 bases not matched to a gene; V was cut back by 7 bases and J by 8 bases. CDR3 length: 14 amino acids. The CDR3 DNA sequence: TGTGCCATCAAAAGACTAGCGGGAGAGTATGAGCAGTTCTTC. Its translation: CAIKRLAGEYEQFF.

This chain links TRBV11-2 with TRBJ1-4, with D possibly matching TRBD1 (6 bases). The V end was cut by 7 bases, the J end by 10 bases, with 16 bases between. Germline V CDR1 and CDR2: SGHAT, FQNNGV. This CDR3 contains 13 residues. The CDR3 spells CASTPGGGGKLFF. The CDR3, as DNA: TGTGCCAGCACCCCCGGCGGGGGCGGAAAACTGTTTTTT. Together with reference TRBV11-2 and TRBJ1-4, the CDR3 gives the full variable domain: EAGVAQSPRYKIIEKRQSVAFWCNPISGHATLYWYQQILGQGPKLLIQFQNNGVVDDSQLPKDRFSAERLKGVDSTLKIQPAKLEDSAVYLCASTPGGGGKLFFGSGTQLSVL.

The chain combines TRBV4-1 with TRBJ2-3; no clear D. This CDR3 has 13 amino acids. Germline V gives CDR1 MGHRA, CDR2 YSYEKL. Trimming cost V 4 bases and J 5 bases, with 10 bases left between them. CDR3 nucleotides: TGCGCCAGCAGCCTATACTCGGGAGATACGCAGTATTTT. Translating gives CASSLYSGDTQYF.

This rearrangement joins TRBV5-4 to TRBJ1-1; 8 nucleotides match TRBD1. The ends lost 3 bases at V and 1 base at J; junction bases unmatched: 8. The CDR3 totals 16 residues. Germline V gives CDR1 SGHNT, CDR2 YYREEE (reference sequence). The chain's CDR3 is CASSSGTGGGNTEAFF. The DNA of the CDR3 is TGTGCCAGCAGCTCCGGGACAGGAGGGGGGAACACTGAAGCTTTCTTT. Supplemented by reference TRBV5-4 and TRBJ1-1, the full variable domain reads ETGVTQSPTHLIKTRGQQVTLRCSSQSGHNTVSWYQQALGQGPQFIFQYYREEENGRGNFPPRFSGLQFPNYSSELNVNALELDDSALYLCASSSGTGGGNTEAFFGQGTRLTVV.

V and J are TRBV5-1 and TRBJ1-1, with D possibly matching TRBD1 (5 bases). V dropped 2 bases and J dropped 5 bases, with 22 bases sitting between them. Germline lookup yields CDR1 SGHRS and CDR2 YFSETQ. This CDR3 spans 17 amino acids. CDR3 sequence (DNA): TGCGCCAGCAGCTTCGTGGGTCAGCGGGGGAGGGTTACTGAAGCTTTCTTT. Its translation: CASSFVGQRGRVTEAFF.

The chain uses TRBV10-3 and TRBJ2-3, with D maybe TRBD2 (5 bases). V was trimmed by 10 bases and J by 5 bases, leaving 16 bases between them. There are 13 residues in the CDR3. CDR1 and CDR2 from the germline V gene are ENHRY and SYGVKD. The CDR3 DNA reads TGTGCCACCACGGAGAAGCGGCAAGATACGCAGTATTTT. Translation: CATTEKRQDTQYF.

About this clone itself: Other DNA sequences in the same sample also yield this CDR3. The CDR3 here is CASSRGGETQYF. CDR3 in DNA: TGTGCCAGCTCAAGAGGGGGAGAGACCCAGTACTTC. The V and J genes are TRBV6-5 and TRBJ2-5, with a possible D match to TRBD1 (6 bases). The CDR3 is 12 amino acids. Germline CDR1 and CDR2: MNHEY and SVGAGI. Deletions cut 8 bases from V and 4 bases from J, with 11 bases between.

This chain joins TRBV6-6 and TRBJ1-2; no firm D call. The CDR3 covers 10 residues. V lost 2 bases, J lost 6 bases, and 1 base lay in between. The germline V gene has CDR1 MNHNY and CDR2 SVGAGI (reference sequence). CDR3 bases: TGTGCCAGCAGTTACAATGGCTACACCTTC. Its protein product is CASSYNGYTF.

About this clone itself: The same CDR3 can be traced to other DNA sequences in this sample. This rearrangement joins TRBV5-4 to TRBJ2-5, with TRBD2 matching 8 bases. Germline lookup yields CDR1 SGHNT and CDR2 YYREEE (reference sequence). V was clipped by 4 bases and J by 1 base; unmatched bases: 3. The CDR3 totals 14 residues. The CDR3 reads CASSPGTSQETQYF. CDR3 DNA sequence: TGTGCCAGCAGCCCTGGGACTAGCCAAGAGACCCAGTACTTC. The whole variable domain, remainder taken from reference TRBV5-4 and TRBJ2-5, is ETGVTQSPTHLIKTRGQQVTLRCSSQSGHNTVSWYQQALGQGPQFIFQYYREEENGRGNFPPRFSGLQFPNYSSELNVNALELDDSALYLCASSPGTSQETQYFGPGTRLLVL.

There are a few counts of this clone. CDR3 bases: TGTGCCAGCAGCCCCAACGGGGTCCAGCCTGATTCACCCCTCCACTTT. Translating gives CASSPNGVQPDSPLHF. V and J are TRBV13 and TRBJ1-6; D is undetermined. In germline, CDR1 is PRHDT, CDR2 FYEKMQ (reference sequence). The CDR3 has 16 amino acids. Trimming shortened V by 5 bases and J by 8 bases, and 19 bases separated the two germline ends.

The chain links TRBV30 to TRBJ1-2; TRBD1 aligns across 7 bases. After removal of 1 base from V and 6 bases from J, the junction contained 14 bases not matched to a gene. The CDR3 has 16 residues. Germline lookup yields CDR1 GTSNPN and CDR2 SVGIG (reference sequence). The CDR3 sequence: CAWSEAGGLVLNGYTF. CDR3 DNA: TGTGCCTGGAGTGAGGCAGGGGGGCTCGTTCTGAATGGCTACACCTTC. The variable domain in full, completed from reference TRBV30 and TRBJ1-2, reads SQTIHQWPATLVQPVGSPLSLECTVEGTSNPNLYWYRQAAGRGLQLLFYSVGIGQISSEVPQNLSASRPQDRQFILSSKKLLLSDSGFYLCAWSEAGGLVLNGYTFGSGTRLTVV.

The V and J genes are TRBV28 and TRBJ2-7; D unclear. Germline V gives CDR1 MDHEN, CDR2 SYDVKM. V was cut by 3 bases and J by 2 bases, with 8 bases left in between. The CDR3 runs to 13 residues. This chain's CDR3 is CASSFLSPYEQYF. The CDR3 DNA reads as TGTGCCAGCAGTTTTCTCAGCCCCTACGAGCAGTACTTC.

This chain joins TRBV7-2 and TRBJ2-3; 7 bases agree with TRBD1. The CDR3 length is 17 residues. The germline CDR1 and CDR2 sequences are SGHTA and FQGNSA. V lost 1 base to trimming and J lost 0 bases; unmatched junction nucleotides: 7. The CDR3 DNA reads TGTGCCAGCAGCTTAGGGTGGGGACAGCGAAGCACAGATACGCAGTATTTT. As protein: CASSLGWGQRSTDTQYF.

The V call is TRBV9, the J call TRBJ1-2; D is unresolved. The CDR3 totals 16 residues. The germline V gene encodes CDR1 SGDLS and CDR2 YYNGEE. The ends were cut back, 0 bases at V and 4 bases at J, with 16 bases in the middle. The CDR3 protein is CASSVGEGRQAYGYTF. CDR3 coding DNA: TGTGCCAGCAGCGTAGGAGAAGGGAGACAAGCCTATGGCTACACCTTC.

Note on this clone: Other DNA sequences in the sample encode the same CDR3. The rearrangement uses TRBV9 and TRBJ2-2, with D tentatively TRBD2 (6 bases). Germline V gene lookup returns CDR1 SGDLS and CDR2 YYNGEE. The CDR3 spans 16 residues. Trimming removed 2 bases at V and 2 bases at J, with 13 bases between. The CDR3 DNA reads TGTGCCAGCAGCGTCGGAGGGGCTCCTAACACCGGGGAGCTGTTTTTT. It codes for CASSVGGAPNTGELFF.

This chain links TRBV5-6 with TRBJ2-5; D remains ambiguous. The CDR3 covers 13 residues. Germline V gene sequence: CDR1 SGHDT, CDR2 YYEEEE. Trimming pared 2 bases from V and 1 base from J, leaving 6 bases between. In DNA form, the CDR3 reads TGTGCCAGCAGCTTCGTGAGCCAAGAGACCCAGTACTTC. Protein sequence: CASSFVSQETQYF.

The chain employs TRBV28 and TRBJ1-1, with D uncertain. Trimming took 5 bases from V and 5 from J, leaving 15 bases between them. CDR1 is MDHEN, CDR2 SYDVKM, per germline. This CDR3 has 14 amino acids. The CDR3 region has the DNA TGTGCCAGCAGTACCACGGGCCTGAGGACTGAAGCTTTCTTT. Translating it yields CASSTTGLRTEAFF.

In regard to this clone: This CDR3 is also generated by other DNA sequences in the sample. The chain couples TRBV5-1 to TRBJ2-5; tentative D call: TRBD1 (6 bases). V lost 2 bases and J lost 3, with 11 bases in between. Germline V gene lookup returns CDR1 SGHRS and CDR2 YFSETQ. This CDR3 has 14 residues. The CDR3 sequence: CASSFGQGKETQYF. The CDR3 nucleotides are TGCGCCAGCAGCTTCGGTCAGGGGAAAGAGACCCAGTACTTC.

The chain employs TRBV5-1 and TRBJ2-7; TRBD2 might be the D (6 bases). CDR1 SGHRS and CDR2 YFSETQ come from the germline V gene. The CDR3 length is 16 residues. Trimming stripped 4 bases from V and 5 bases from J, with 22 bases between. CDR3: CASSDDRAGRRNEQYF. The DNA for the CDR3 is TGCGCCAGCAGCGACGATCGGGCAGGGAGGAGGAACGAGCAGTACTTC. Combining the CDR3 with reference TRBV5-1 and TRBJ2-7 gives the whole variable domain KAGVTQTPRYLIKTRGQQVTLSCSPISGHRSVSWYQQTPGQGLQFLFEYFSETQRNKGNFPGRFSGRQFSNSRSEMNVSTLELGDSALYLCASSDDRAGRRNEQYFGPGTRLTVT.